Sequencing of this T cell receptor (beta chain) was carried out in a study of blood T cells in healthy people across ages. Alongside a J-beta primer mix, a sample-barcoded 5' primer served in a second PCR lasting about 7 to 11 cycles. A single record per CDR3 protein comes from TCRdb applying MiXCR to the 5' RACE reads. The sample consists of around 800,000 distinct CDR3 sequences, roughly 25% of them appearing once. Germline assignment: CDR1 MNHEY and CDR2 SVGAGI. The CDR3 covers 15 residues. This sample was shared with a second study, whose subject was T cells of mothers and their children.

The receptor comes from a boy under 18 in good health. This chain connects TRBV6-5 to TRBJ2-5; D remains unclear. The J call is doubtful: the DNA matches TRBJ2-7 better. The sequenced sample was blood. DNA of the CDR3: TGTGCCAGCAGTTACTCGACGGCGGCTTCCTACGAGCAGTACTTC. This codes for CASSYSTAASYEQYF.